Each of the 21 T cell receptor beta chains below was sequenced from the same sample in a study of human T cells and chemical hapten exposure. Time point denoted: patch test 1, 2 weeks after DPC sensitization. The treatment here: therapeutic diphenylcyclopropenone sensitization with weekly scalp DPC. In TCRdb, the RACE reads were re-called with MiXCR into one record per CDR3 protein. The sample records 370,000 or so distinct CDR3 sequences, around 4.8% being singletons. Sequencing used whole blood, obtained in connection with sensitization to the hapten diphenylcyclopropenone (DPC). The source of these receptors is a woman between 50 and 59 years old with alopecia areata. Some clones in this sample may be carry-over from other donors' samples.

Many counts were recorded for this clonotype. V gene TRBV7-7 combines with J gene TRBJ2-2; 10 nucleotides line up with TRBD2. From germline, CDR1 is SSHAT and CDR2 FNYEAQ (reference sequence). This CDR3 has 17 residues. The trim removed 4 bases at V and 0 bases at J, leaving 5 bases unmatched. The chain's CDR3 is CASSSRAGGPNTGELFF. The CDR3 DNA sequence: TGTGCCAGCAGCTCGCGAGCGGGGGGGCCGAACACCGGGGAGCTGTTTTTT.

The V call is TRBV20-1, the J call TRBJ1-5; D call uncertain. Per the germline V gene, CDR1 is DFQATT and CDR2 is SNEGSKA (reference sequence). The CDR3 totals 15 residues. V lost 4 bases and J 4 bases, leaving 17 bases between the germline ends. This CDR3 is CSAILLAEGNQPQHF. The CDR3 DNA is TGCAGTGCTATCCTGTTAGCGGAGGGTAATCAGCCCCAGCATTTT.

The J gene is TRBJ1-5, the V gene TRBV7-8; D gene ambiguous. CDR3 size: 16 residues. Trimming removed 2 bases at V and 3 bases at J, with 14 bases between. CDR1 is SGHVS, CDR2 FQNEAQ, per germline. The CDR3 DNA reads as TGTGCCAGCAGCTTAAGTCGGTTTTCGGTCAATCAGCCCCAGCATTTT. It yields the protein CASSLSRFSVNQPQHF.

This clonotype showed up many times. The V gene is TRBV20-1, the J gene TRBJ2-4, with no clear D. The CDR3 loop spans 14 amino acids. V was trimmed by 2 bases and J by 6 bases, leaving 14 bases between them. The germline gives CDR1 DFQATT, CDR2 SNEGSKA (reference sequence). The CDR3 sequence is CSARSPRHGNIQYF. The CDR3 DNA reads TGCAGTGCTAGATCACCCAGGCATGGAAACATTCAGTACTTC.

J is TRBJ2-3 and V is TRBV4-3; D uncertain. The CDR3 loop spans 15 amino acids. Germline V gene data show CDR1 as LGHNA and CDR2 as YSLEER. V was shortened by 3 bases and J by 2 bases, with 12 bases between the two germline ends. The CDR3 DNA reads TGCGCCAGCAGCCACTTAGTAAGCGACACAGATACGCAGTATTTT. It translates to CASSHLVSDTDTQYF.

This clonotype was counted ten times or more. The V and J genes are TRBV5-8 and TRBJ2-7, with TRBD2 matching 7 bases. V was clipped by 4 bases and J by 3 bases; unmatched bases: 4. This CDR3 is built from 13 residues. CDR1 and CDR2 from the germline V gene are SGHTS and YDEGEE. The CDR3 region has the DNA TGTGCCAGCAGCAGCGGGACTTACTACGAGCAGTACTTC. Translated, it gives CASSSGTYYEQYF.

The chain couples TRBV25-1 to TRBJ1-1; 8 nucleotides align to TRBD1. V lost 4 bases to trimming and J lost 10 bases; unmatched junction nucleotides: 8. CDR1 and CDR2 (germline): MGHDK, SYGVNS. The CDR3 contains 13 residues. The CDR3, as DNA: TGTGCCAGCAGTGGGGGACAGGCAGAATCAGCTTTCTTT. It specifies CASSGGQAESAFF.

This clonotype was seen repeatedly, ten times or more. The genes are TRBV6-1 and TRBJ1-6; D is possibly TRBD1 (6 bases). Germline CDR1 MNHNS, CDR2 SASEGT. This CDR3 has 14 amino acids. V was cut by 6 bases and J by 7 bases, with 13 bases left in between. CDR3 protein: CASSRGIGNSPLHF. CDR3 DNA: TGTGCCAGCAGCAGGGGTATTGGGAATTCACCCCTCCACTTT.

This clonotype was detected ten times or more. The chain carries TRBV20-1 and TRBJ2-1, with D unclear. The CDR3 is 11 residues long. The V gene's germline CDR1 is DFQATT and CDR2 SNEGSKA (reference sequence). The V and J ends lost 5 bases and 10 bases respectively, with 12 bases between them. CDR3: CSAVDGPEQFF. Written as DNA, the CDR3 is TGCAGTGCTGTGGACGGGCCCGAGCAGTTCTTC.

The chain combines TRBV28 with TRBJ1-5; D unclear. CDR1 is MDHEN and CDR2 is SYDVKM in the germline V gene. The germline V and J ends were trimmed by 6 bases and 10 bases, with 16 bases remaining between them. The CDR3 runs 13 residues. Here the CDR3 reads CASRPETPRPQHF. The CDR3 DNA follows: TGTGCCAGCAGACCAGAAACCCCCCGACCCCAGCATTTT. Filled out from reference TRBV28 and TRBJ1-5, the complete variable domain reads DVKVTQSSRYLVKRTGEKVFLECVQDMDHENMFWYRQDPGLGLRLIYFSYDVKMKEKGDIPEGYSVSREKKERFSLILESASTNQTSMYLCASRPETPRPQHFGDGTRLSIL.

The V call is TRBV7-2, the J call TRBJ1-5, with a tentative D call TRBD1 (6 bases). V was cut by 4 bases and J by 0 bases, with 10 bases left in between. From germline, CDR1 is SGHTA and CDR2 FQGNSA. The CDR3 loop spans 15 amino acids. The CDR3 sequence: CASSSGQYSNQPQHF. In nucleotides, the CDR3 is TGTGCCAGCAGCTCAGGACAGTATAGCAATCAGCCCCAGCATTTT.

This clonotype turned up a few times. The gene calls are TRBV7-8 and TRBJ1-4; D gene unclear. The CDR3 runs to 14 residues. Trimming removed 2 bases from V and 5 bases from J, with 9 bases in between. The germline gives CDR1 SGHVS, CDR2 FQNEAQ. The CDR3 sequence is CASSLTAQNEKLFF. DNA for the CDR3: TGTGCCAGCAGCTTAACAGCCCAAAATGAAAAACTGTTTTTT.

This clonotype came up many times. The genes are TRBV20-1 and TRBJ1-2; perhaps TRBD1 as D (6 bases). The CDR3 extends over 13 amino acids. The germline V gene encodes CDR1 DFQATT and CDR2 SNEGSKA (reference sequence). V was pared by 3 bases and J by 3 bases, with 11 bases between. The CDR3 coding sequence is TGCAGTGCTAGCACCGGACAGCACTATGGCTACACCTTC. Translation gives CSASTGQHYGYTF.

The chain links TRBV9 to TRBJ1-4; TRBD1 agrees at 8 bases. J was trimmed by 0 bases and V by 4 bases; bases with no gene match: 8. The CDR3 runs 17 residues. Looked up from germline, CDR1 is SGDLS and CDR2 is YYNGEE. The CDR3 loop is CASSPTGGGATNEKLFF. DNA of the CDR3: TGTGCCAGCAGCCCTACAGGGGGAGGTGCAACTAATGAAAAACTGTTTTTT.

There are many counts of this clonotype. V is TRBV5-1 and J is TRBJ2-3; D is undetermined. V lost 0 bases and J lost 4, with 9 bases in between. This CDR3 region has 14 residues. Germline CDR1 SGHRS, CDR2 YFSETQ. CDR3 loop: CASSLVIQPDTQYF. The CDR3 nucleotides are TGCGCCAGCAGCTTGGTCATTCAGCCAGATACGCAGTATTTT.

The V and J genes are TRBV12-3 or TRBV12-4 and TRBJ2-1; D may match TRBD1 or TRBD2 (6 bases each). CDR3 length: 14 amino acids. Trimming left V 6 bases short and J 7 bases short, with 16 bases between. In DNA, the CDR3 is TGTGCCAGCAGCCCAAGAGGGGGGATGAATGAGCAGTTCTTC. Translating it yields CASSPRGGMNEQFF.

At least ten counts were recorded for this clonotype. This chain uses TRBV5-1 with TRBJ1-2; no reliable D call. V lost 2 bases and J 4 bases, leaving 12 bases between the germline ends. The CDR3 consists of 14 residues. CDR1 and CDR2 from the germline V gene are SGHRS and YFSETQ. The CDR3 spells CASSFGQTIYGYTF. CDR3 bases: TGCGCCAGCAGCTTCGGGCAGACGATCTATGGCTACACCTTC.

This clonotype has at least ten counts. The V call is TRBV10-3, the J call TRBJ1-3, with TRBD1 as a possible D gene (6 bases). Trimming shortened V by 3 bases and J by 4 bases, and 13 bases separated the two germline ends. Germline V gene data show CDR1 as ENHRY and CDR2 as SYGVKD. This CDR3 has 15 amino acids. CDR3 in amino acids: CAISEGGATGNTIYF. The DNA for the CDR3 is TGTGCCATCAGTGAAGGGGGTGCGACGGGAAACACCATATATTTT.

This chain uses TRBV29-1 with TRBJ2-7; D may be TRBD1 (6 bases). Trimming removed 1 base from V and 2 bases from J, with 9 bases in between. Germline CDR1 reads SQVTM; CDR2 reads ANQGSEA. CDR3 size: 13 residues. The CDR3 region is CSVEGDTAYEQYF. For the CDR3, the DNA is TGCAGCGTTGAAGGGGACACAGCCTACGAGCAGTACTTC.

This clonotype has a handful of counts. The chain carries TRBV29-1 and TRBJ2-7; D is unclear. The CDR3 contains 13 residues. Germline CDR1 reads SQVTM; CDR2 reads ANQGSEA. V lost 8 bases and J 2 bases, leaving 16 bases between the germline ends. CDR3 DNA sequence: TGCAGCTTAATAGGGTCATCGACCTACGAGCAGTACTTC. This translates into CSLIGSSTYEQYF.

This clonotype appeared many times. The chain couples TRBV29-1 to TRBJ2-5; D could derive from TRBD1 or TRBD2 (5 bases each). The CDR3 spans 13 residues. Looked up from germline, CDR1 is SQVTM and CDR2 is ANQGSEA. The V gene lost 3 bases and the J gene lost 1 base, with 9 bases spanning the gap. The CDR3: CSVEGRIQETQYF. CDR3 sequence (DNA): TGCAGCGTTGAGGGACGGATCCAAGAGACCCAGTACTTC.